Listed here are 26 T cell receptor beta chains from one sample, sequenced in a study of OX40 agonist ivuxolimab in advanced cancers. Assay: immunoSEQ multiplex PCR; the TCRdb copy retains only in-frame clones and omits some. The sample records about 79,000 clones, 92% being singletons. Sample: CD4+ or CD8+ T cells sorted from blood, taken in a trial of the OX40 agonist ivuxolimab. All receptors derive from an adult with an advanced solid tumor such as melanoma, head and neck, liver or kidney cancer.

This sequence joins TRBV11-2 and TRBJ2-4; D unresolved. Trimming stripped 5 bases from V and 3 bases from J, with 11 bases between. The CDR3 length is 14 residues. Germline CDR1 SGHAT, CDR2 FQNNGV. In DNA, the CDR3 is TGTGCCAGCAGCCCGGGTGATAACAAAAACATTCAGTACTTC. It specifies CASSPGDNKNIQYF.

This sequence joins TRBV19 and TRBJ2-1; 11 nucleotides line up with TRBD2. V shed 5 bases and J 2 bases; nucleotides not matched to a gene: 2. The CDR3 sequence is 15 residues long. Germline V gene lookup returns CDR1 LNHDA and CDR2 SQIVND (reference sequence). This chain's CDR3 is CASSEGLAAYNEQFF. CDR3 in DNA: TGTGCCAGTAGTGAGGGACTAGCGGCCTACAATGAGCAGTTCTTC.

This clone has a single count. The V and J genes are TRBV2 and TRBJ2-7; TRBD2 aligns across 7 bases. The V segment lost 6 bases and the J segment 1 base; nucleotides outside the gene matches: 12. Germline V gene lookup returns CDR1 SNHLY and CDR2 FYNNEI. This CDR3 comprises 16 residues. The CDR3 loop is CASRTPRGGTSYEQYF. The DNA for the CDR3 is TGTGCCAGCAGGACCCCTCGCGGGGGAACTTCCTACGAGCAGTACTTC.

The chain combines TRBV4-1 with TRBJ2-7; 8 bases agree with TRBD2. This CDR3 region has 16 residues. V lost 0 bases, J lost 1 base, and 5 bases stayed unmatched. The germline gives CDR1 MGHRA, CDR2 YSYEKL. CDR3 nucleotides: TGCGCCAGCAGCCAAGATCACCAGCGGGGGTCCTACGAGCAGTACTTC. Translated, it gives CASSQDHQRGSYEQYF.

The V and J genes are TRBV7-9 and TRBJ2-1; TRBD2 aligns across 11 bases. CDR1 is SEHNR and CDR2 is FQNEAQ in the germline V gene (reference sequence). The CDR3 runs 15 residues. V shed 1 base, J shed 7 bases, and the junction held 3 bases outside the gene matches. CDR3 region: CASSLVLAGVNEQFF. The CDR3 DNA sequence: TGTGCCAGCAGCTTAGTACTAGCGGGGGTTAATGAGCAGTTCTTC.

This clone was counted once. The chain is built from TRBV13 and TRBJ2-2; D remains unclear. Trimming pared 5 bases from V and 0 bases from J, leaving 13 bases between. The CDR3 sequence is 16 residues long. Germline assignment: CDR1 PRHDT and CDR2 FYEKMQ (reference sequence). The CDR3: CASSGLGQSNTGELFF. For the CDR3, the DNA is TGTGCCAGCAGCGGCCTTGGGCAATCGAACACCGGGGAGCTGTTTTTT.

In nucleotides, the CDR3 is TGTGCCAGCAGCGGCGACATCGGCTCCTACAATGAGCAGTTCTTC. This sequence encodes CASSGDIGSYNEQFF. V and J are TRBV9 and TRBJ2-1; no firm D call. The CDR3 totals 15 residues. Germline loops: CDR1 SGDLS, CDR2 YYNGEE. V lost 3 bases to trimming and J lost 0 bases, with 10 bases between them.

In the case of this clone: Because the CDR3's place on the DNA is in doubt, the DNA is left out and the CDR3 is given as listed by TCRdb. The rearrangement uses TRBV6-5 and TRBJ1-5; TRBD1 is the table's D call and was not checked against the DNA. The CDR3 is 15 amino acids in total, end residues counted. CDR1 and CDR2 from the germline V gene are MNHEY and SVGAGI. The CDR3 loop is CASSSSTVSNQPQHF.

The chain has TRBV6-1 and TRBJ1-3; 7 nucleotides align to TRBD1. The germline V gene encodes CDR1 MNHNS and CDR2 SASEGT. V lost 6 bases and J lost 1; bases outside the gene matches: 3. The CDR3 is made up of 14 amino acids. CDR3 nucleotide sequence: TGTGCCAGCAGCACGACAGGGTCTGGAAACACCATATATTTT. It encodes CASSTTGSGNTIYF.

The genes are TRBV4-1 and TRBJ1-2, with a weak D call TRBD1 (6 bases). This CDR3 is built from 15 residues. Germline assignment: CDR1 MGHRA and CDR2 YSYEKL. The V end was cut by 0 bases, the J end by 5 bases, with 13 bases between. CDR3 sequence: CASSQDFGGLYGYTF. The CDR3 nucleotides read TGCGCCAGCAGCCAAGATTTCGGGGGGCTATATGGCTACACCTTC.

J is TRBJ2-7 and V is TRBV5-5; TRBD2 aligns across 7 bases. The CDR3 contains 14 residues. Germline lookup yields CDR1 SGHKS and CDR2 YYEKEE (reference sequence). V lost 0 bases and J lost 2; bases outside the gene matches: 2. This chain's CDR3 is CASSLASGAYEQYF. As DNA, the CDR3 is TGTGCCAGCAGCTTGGCTAGCGGTGCCTACGAGCAGTACTTC.

The genes are TRBV11-3 and TRBJ2-1, with TRBD2 identical over 9 bases. The V segment lost 5 bases and the J segment 8 bases; nucleotides outside the gene matches: 10. CDR3 size: 15 residues. Germline V CDR1 and CDR2: SGHNT, YENEEA. CDR3 nucleotides: TGTGCCAGCAGCCCCCGGCGGGGGGGCCTGGATGAGCAGTTCTTC. It codes for CASSPRRGGLDEQFF.

This chain links TRBV28 with TRBJ2-7; D is unresolved. V lost 3 bases to trimming and J lost 1 base, with 16 bases between them. Germline V gene sequence: CDR1 MDHEN, CDR2 SYDVKM. The CDR3 is made up of 16 amino acids. The CDR3 spells CASSLETSEISYEQYF. In DNA, the CDR3 is TGTGCCAGCAGTTTGGAGACCTCCGAGATTTCCTACGAGCAGTACTTC.

This clone appeared a single time. V is TRBV18 and J is TRBJ2-1; TRBD1 might be the D (5 bases). This CDR3 has 15 amino acids. The V end was cut by 5 bases, the J end by 4 bases, with 15 bases between. Germline assignment: CDR1 KGHSH and CDR2 LQKENI. CDR3 region: CASSSDSSLYNEQFF. The CDR3 coding sequence is TGTGCCAGCTCATCCGACAGTTCCCTATACAATGAGCAGTTCTTC.

The CDR3 nucleotides read TGTGCCAGCAGCAACGCCGGCAGGGGGTCAGATACGCAGTATTTT. The encoded protein is CASSNAGRGSDTQYF. This chain links TRBV7-8 with TRBJ2-3, with 7 bases aligning to TRBD1. V was clipped by 5 bases and J by 4 bases; unmatched bases: 9. The CDR3 is 15 residues long. Germline V gene sequence: CDR1 SGHVS, CDR2 FQNEAQ.

The V and J genes are TRBV5-4 and TRBJ2-1, with D unresolved. The germline gives CDR1 SGHNT, CDR2 YYREEE (reference sequence). Trimming removed 0 bases from V and 4 bases from J, with 8 bases in between. This CDR3 has 14 amino acids. The CDR3 DNA reads TGTGCCAGCAGCTTGGGGACCCTATACAATGAGCAGTTCTTC. It translates to CASSLGTLYNEQFF.

This clone was detected once. This chain connects TRBV11-2 to TRBJ2-1, with 9 positions matching TRBD1. This CDR3 has 19 amino acids. Germline assignment: CDR1 SGHAT and CDR2 FQNNGV. Trimming at V came to 5 bases and at J to 1 base, leaving 15 bases not matched to a gene. The CDR3 nucleotides are TGTGCCAGCAGCCACCCGGGACAGGGTGTTTTGGATTCCTACAATGAGCAGTTCTTC. Translating gives CASSHPGQGVLDSYNEQFF. Full variable domain (rest looked up from reference TRBV11-2 and TRBJ2-1): EAGVAQSPRYKIIEKRQSVAFWCNPISGHATLYWYQQILGQGPKLLIQFQNNGVVDDSQLPKDRFSAERLKGVDSTLKIQPAKLEDSAVYLCASSHPGQGVLDSYNEQFFGPGTRLTVL.

This clone has just one count. CDR3 residues: CASSLGQGGYEQYF. The DNA of the CDR3 is TGTGCCAGCTCACTCGGACAGGGTGGATACGAGCAGTACTTC. This chain uses TRBV18 with TRBJ2-7; TRBD1 agrees at 8 bases. V lost 4 bases to trimming and J lost 4 bases; unmatched junction nucleotides: 6. The CDR3 extends over 14 amino acids. The germline V gene has CDR1 KGHSH and CDR2 LQKENI.

The CDR3 DNA reads as TGTGCCGGAATCGACAGGGACGTCTACGAGCAGTACTTC. Protein product: CAGIDRDVYEQYF. This chain connects TRBV30 to TRBJ2-7; 7 bases fit TRBD1. CDR3 length equals 13 residues. V dropped 8 bases and J dropped 3; count of bases not matched to a gene: 10. Looked up from germline, CDR1 is GTSNPN and CDR2 is SVGIG (reference sequence).

CDR3 DNA: TGCGCCAGCAGCTTGGCCTGGACCGAGATCACCTACGAGCAGTACTTC. Residues: CASSLAWTEITYEQYF. The chain combines TRBV5-1 with TRBJ2-7; no clear D. CDR1 is SGHRS, CDR2 YFSETQ, per germline. The CDR3 runs to 16 residues. V lost 0 bases and J lost 2, with 15 bases in between.

The chain has TRBV19 and TRBJ2-7; TRBD1 might be the D (5 bases). Germline V gene sequence: CDR1 LNHDA, CDR2 SQIVND (reference sequence). The CDR3 consists of 14 residues. With 6 bases removed from V and 0 bases from J, the gap between germline ends came to 12 bases. The CDR3 sequence is CASRAAGSSYEQYF. CDR3 sequence (DNA): TGTGCCAGTAGGGCGGCAGGGTCCTCCTACGAGCAGTACTTC.

This chain uses TRBV4-3 with TRBJ1-2; TRBD1 matches 9 bases. This CDR3 is 17 amino acids long. With V trimmed by 0 bases and J by 4 bases, 9 bases remained unmatched. CDR1 is LGHNA and CDR2 is YSLEER in the germline V gene. The CDR3, as DNA: TGCGCCAGCAGCCAAGATAGTGGGACAGGGATAGGCTATGGCTACACCTTC. Amino acids: CASSQDSGTGIGYGYTF.

This chain joins TRBV13 and TRBJ1-6; possibly TRBD1 for D (5 bases). The CDR3 is 15 residues long. V gave up 5 bases and J gave up 10 bases, with 18 bases separating them. CDR1 and CDR2 from the germline V gene are PRHDT and FYEKMQ (reference sequence). CDR3 DNA sequence: TGTGCCAGCAGCGACAGAGGGGTGGTGGGATCACCCCTCCACTTT. Residues: CASSDRGVVGSPLHF.

This clone was observed once. This chain links TRBV27 with TRBJ1-5; no reliable D call. Between the trimmed V and J ends, which lost 6 bases and 7 bases, there was a span of 13 bases. The CDR3 extends over 13 amino acids. CDR1 and CDR2 (germline): MNHEY, SMNVEV (reference sequence). In nucleotides, the CDR3 is TGTGCCAGCAGACTGCATACGTTGCAGCCCCAGCATTTT. Its protein product is CASRLHTLQPQHF.

This chain joins TRBV19 and TRBJ1-2; a weak D match, TRBD1 (6 bases). The V and J ends lost 5 bases and 0 bases respectively, with 19 bases between them. The CDR3 totals 17 residues. CDR1 LNHDA and CDR2 SQIVND come from the germline V gene (reference sequence). Here the CDR3 DNA reads TGTGCCAGTAGTCTGTTCGACAGGACTAAAGCTAACTATGGCTACACCTTC. Its protein is CASSLFDRTKANYGYTF.

The chain carries TRBV7-9 and TRBJ1-3; TRBD1 matches 9 bases. V dropped 6 bases and J dropped 0; count of bases not matched to a gene: 6. The CDR3 sequence is 16 residues long. The germline V gene has CDR1 SEHNR and CDR2 FQNEAQ (reference sequence). DNA of the CDR3: TGTGCCAGCAGTCCAGGGACAGGGCCCTCTGGAAACACCATATATTTT. Protein sequence: CASSPGTGPSGNTIYF.